The 31 T cell receptor beta chains below come from one sample, sequenced in a study of T cells in localized non-small cell lung cancer. Sequencing was performed with immunoSEQ multiplex PCR; in TCRdb, only in-frame clones are kept and a portion is missing. The table shows 9,800 or so clones, with 35% to 45% occurring only once. This specimen consisted of lymph node tissue, obtained before any cancer treatment. These receptors all stem from a woman aged 40 to 75 with stage I lung adenocarcinoma.

The V and J genes are TRBV14 and TRBJ2-1; D possibly corresponds to TRBD2 (6 bases). Trimming pared 2 bases from V and 12 bases from J, leaving 14 bases between. Germline V gene sequence: CDR1 SGHDN, CDR2 FVKESK. The CDR3 length is 13 residues. The CDR3 nucleotides read TGTGCCAGCAGCCAATCGTATGCGGGGTGGCAGTTCTTC. This sequence encodes CASSQSYAGWQFF.

The chain is built from TRBV6-8 and TRBJ2-4; 7 bases line up with TRBD2. The CDR3 contains 15 residues. Germline V gives CDR1 MNHGY, CDR2 SAAAGT. The V and J ends lost 0 bases and 8 bases, in that order; junction bases with no gene match: 7. Here the CDR3 DNA reads TGTGCCAGCAGTTACTCGAGGCCGGGGGGAGACATTCAGTACTTC. Protein product: CASSYSRPGGDIQYF.

This clone was seen only a few times. The chain combines TRBV1 with TRBJ2-7; the table's D call TRBD2 went unverified against the DNA. TRBV1 is a pseudogene locus. The CDR3 extends over 19 amino acids. In nucleotides, the CDR3 is TGCGCCAGCAGCCAAGATCCTACTCGACTAGCGGGGGGACGCTACGAGCAGTACTTC. Translated, it gives CASSQDPTRLAGGRYEQYF.

This sequence joins TRBV12-5 and TRBJ1-6; the D gene is possibly TRBD1 (5 bases). This CDR3 spans 14 amino acids. Germline lookup yields CDR1 LGHNT and CDR2 FRNRAP. V was cut by 7 bases and J by 7 bases, with 14 bases left in between. CDR3 in amino acids: CASAQGRVNSPLHF. CDR3 bases: TGTGCTAGTGCCCAGGGACGGGTGAATTCACCCCTCCACTTT.

This clone was recorded a few times. The CDR3 DNA reads as TGTGCCAGCAGCCCCCAGGCAACAAGAAAGAACACTGAAGCTTTCTTT. This encodes CASSPQATRKNTEAFF. The gene calls are TRBV11-3 and TRBJ1-1; no clear D. Germline loops: CDR1 SGHNT, CDR2 YENEEA. V was pared by 5 bases and J by 1 base, with 17 bases between. CDR3 length equals 16 residues.

In its sample, this clone was seen a few times. The rearrangement links TRBV11-1 to TRBJ2-1, with 9 bases aligning to TRBD1. J gave up 6 bases and V 4 bases, and 7 bases lay outside the gene matches. Germline-derived CDR1 and CDR2 are SGHAT and FQDESV (reference sequence). This CDR3 spans 15 amino acids. CDR3 sequence: CASSSYRTGVNEQFF. For the CDR3, the DNA is TGTGCCAGCAGCTCCTACCGGACAGGGGTCAATGAGCAGTTCTTC.

The rearrangement uses TRBV9 and TRBJ1-2, with unresolved D. Trimming removed 6 bases at V and 2 bases at J, with 8 bases between. Per germline, CDR1 SGDLS and CDR2 YYNGEE. This CDR3 has 12 amino acids. CDR3 bases: TGTGCCAGCACGACCAGGAACTATGGCTACACCTTC. This gives the protein CASTTRNYGYTF.

This chain's CDR3 is CASSSGTGFYGYTF. DNA for the CDR3: TGTGCCAGCAGCTCCGGGACGGGATTCTATGGCTACACCTTC. The chain carries TRBV11-3 and TRBJ1-2; D might be TRBD1 (5 bases). There are 14 residues in the CDR3. V lost 4 bases and J 4 bases, leaving 13 bases between the germline ends. Germline CDR1 is SGHNT and CDR2 is YENEEA.

This clone has a handful of counts. The V call is TRBV6-8, the J call TRBJ1-2; D may be TRBD1 (5 bases). Germline CDR1 and CDR2: MNHGY and SAAAGT. This CDR3 has 15 residues. The V and J ends lost 6 bases and 0 bases respectively, with 14 bases between them. The CDR3 is CASRITGLTNYGYTF. The CDR3 DNA is TGTGCCAGCAGGATAACGGGACTGACTAACTATGGCTACACCTTC.

This clone was picked up a small number of times. This rearrangement joins TRBV19 to TRBJ2-1; TRBD2 matches 8 bases. V was clipped by 4 bases and J by 1 base; unmatched bases: 6. CDR1 LNHDA and CDR2 SQIVND come from the germline V gene (reference sequence). This CDR3 region has 16 residues. CDR3 region: CASSKGGGSSYNEQFF. As DNA, the CDR3 is TGTGCCAGTAGTAAAGGCGGGGGGAGTTCCTACAATGAGCAGTTCTTC.

A few counts support this clone. This rearrangement joins TRBV9 to TRBJ2-2; 9 bases match TRBD1. The CDR3 is made up of 16 amino acids. The germline V gene has CDR1 SGDLS and CDR2 YYNGEE. V was pared by 5 bases and J by 5 bases, with 10 bases of the junction left unmatched. CDR3 protein: CASSARGQGWTGELFF. The CDR3 DNA sequence: TGTGCCAGCAGTGCCCGGGGACAGGGATGGACCGGGGAGCTGTTTTTT.

The rearrangement links TRBV11-3 to TRBJ1-5; D perhaps matches TRBD1 (5 bases). Germline CDR1 is SGHNT and CDR2 is YENEEA. Trimming left V 5 bases short and J 7 bases short, with 24 bases between. This CDR3 has 17 residues. DNA of the CDR3: TGTGCCAGCAGCCCAGGACCGGGACGGCTAGCGGGGCAGCCCCAGCATTTT. This gives the protein CASSPGPGRLAGQPQHF.

This chain links TRBV18 with TRBJ1-1; D perhaps matches TRBD1 (6 bases). Germline V gene data show CDR1 as KGHSH and CDR2 as LQKENI. The CDR3 sequence is 17 residues long. V shed 2 bases and J shed 0 bases, with 16 bases lying between them. CDR3 DNA sequence: TGTGCCAGCTCACCAGTCGGACAGTTTAGCATGAACACTGAAGCTTTCTTT. The encoded protein is CASSPVGQFSMNTEAFF.

Remarks on this clone: The junction shows a germline mismatch at one end, possibly a read error. The rearrangement joins TRBV10-2 to TRBJ1-5; TRBD1 matches 9 bases. The CDR3 covers 16 residues. CDR1 is WSHSY, CDR2 SAAADI, per germline. The CDR3 reads CASRNGTGINNQSQHF. For the CDR3, the DNA is TGCGCCAGCAGAAATGGGACAGGGATTAATAATCAGTCCCAGCATTTT.

The chain is built from TRBV9 and TRBJ1-1; D perhaps matches TRBD1 (6 bases). Germline CDR1 and CDR2: SGDLS and YYNGEE. V was pared by 7 bases and J by 1 base, with 14 bases between. This CDR3 spans 14 amino acids. CDR3 region: CASDSGQKNTEAFF. The CDR3 nucleotides read TGTGCCAGCGATTCAGGACAGAAGAACACTGAAGCTTTCTTT.

This clone was counted only a few times. The genes are TRBV19 and TRBJ2-1; D is ambiguous. This CDR3 is 12 amino acids long. Looked up from germline, CDR1 is LNHDA and CDR2 is SQIVND (reference sequence). Trimming took off 8 bases at V and 3 bases at J, with 8 bases between the two ends. CDR3 coding DNA: TGTGCCAGTTCAGACAACTACAATGAGCAGTTCTTC. It yields the protein CASSDNYNEQFF. The entire variable domain, with the rest obtained from reference TRBV19 and TRBJ2-1, is as follows: DGGITQSPKYLFRKEGQNVTLSCEQNLNHDAMYWYRQDPGQGLRLIYYSQIVNDFQKGDIAEGYSVSREKKESFPLTVTSAQKNPTAFYLCASSDNYNEQFFGPGTRLTVL.

This chain joins TRBV10-2 and TRBJ1-3; no reliable D call. CDR3 size: 14 residues. Germline values: CDR1 WSHSY, CDR2 SAAADI. The V and J ends lost 6 bases and 3 bases respectively, with 12 bases between them. This CDR3 reads CASRGLDGGNTIYF. The CDR3 region has the DNA TGCGCCAGCAGAGGTCTCGACGGTGGAAACACCATATATTTT.

CDR3 amino acids: CASSGRGRDPGANVLTF. CDR3 DNA sequence: TGTGCCAGCAGTGGGAGGGGGCGCGACCCTGGGGCCAACGTCCTGACTTTC. The rearrangement uses TRBV9 and TRBJ2-6; D possibly matches TRBD1 or TRBD2 (7 bases each). Germline CDR1 reads SGDLS; CDR2 reads YYNGEE. V lost 5 bases and J 2 bases, leaving 17 bases between the germline ends. The CDR3 runs to 17 residues.

The chain has TRBV6-8 and TRBJ1-2, with TRBD1 matching over 8 bases. Losses at the gene ends were 2 bases for V and 7 bases for J; bases not matched to a gene: 9. Germline CDR1 and CDR2: MNHGY and SAAAGT. There are 15 residues in the CDR3. The CDR3 loop reads CASSYRGPGQAGYTF. The CDR3 DNA is TGTGCCAGCAGTTACAGGGGACCGGGACAGGCTGGCTACACCTTC.

V is TRBV19 and J is TRBJ2-1, with 7 bases fitting TRBD1. Germline V gene lookup returns CDR1 LNHDA and CDR2 SQIVND (reference sequence). This CDR3 has 15 residues. The V and J ends lost 6 bases and 8 bases, in that order; junction bases with no gene match: 13. The CDR3 protein is CASRNRGRAIDEQFF. The CDR3, as DNA: TGTGCCAGTAGAAACAGGGGACGGGCCATCGATGAGCAGTTCTTC.

Only a few counts were recorded for this clone. The J gene is TRBJ2-7, the V gene TRBV29-1, with unresolved D. The CDR3 is 12 amino acids. Trimming stripped 5 bases from V and 1 base from J, with 9 bases between. Germline CDR1 is SQVTM and CDR2 is ANQGSEA. This chain's CDR3 is CSVKGRSYEQYF. CDR3 DNA: TGCAGCGTTAAAGGCCGATCCTACGAGCAGTACTTC.

This chain joins TRBV23-1 and TRBJ1-2; D is undetermined. TRBV23-1 is treated as an ORF (open reading frame) with a function not yet certain. CDR3 size: 13 residues. V lost 8 bases and J 8 bases, leaving 18 bases between the germline ends. The CDR3 DNA is TGCGCCAGCCGTCTTACCCCGACGAAGGGCTACACCTTC. As protein: CASRLTPTKGYTF.

The chain carries TRBV6-7 and TRBJ1-5, with 7 bases matching TRBD1. TRBV6-7 is flagged as an ORF with uncertain function. V shed 5 bases, J shed 3 bases, and the junction held 4 bases outside the gene matches. This CDR3 spans 14 amino acids. The CDR3 region is CASSAGQNNQPQHF. The CDR3 DNA sequence: TGTGCCAGCAGTGCGGGACAGAACAATCAGCCCCAGCATTTT.

This clone was counted only a few times. V usage is TRBV6-8 and J usage is TRBJ1-1, with a weak D call TRBD1 (5 bases). CDR1 is MNHGY and CDR2 is SAAAGT in the germline V gene. The CDR3 contains 14 residues. The V end lost 3 bases, the J end lost 11 bases, and 19 bases lay between the germline ends. CDR3 amino acids: CASSYGREGLTAFF. The CDR3 bases are TGTGCCAGCAGTTATGGCAGGGAGGGTTTAACGGCTTTCTTT.

A few counts support this clone. CDR3 DNA sequence: TGCGCCAGCAGCCAAGATCTAGGAACTCGAGGGACCTATGGCTACACCTTC. This gives the protein CASSQDLGTRGTYGYTF. V is TRBV4-1 and J is TRBJ1-2, with D perhaps matching TRBD1 (5 bases). This CDR3 comprises 17 residues. Per germline, CDR1 MGHRA and CDR2 YSYEKL. V was shortened by 0 bases and J by 4 bases, with 18 bases between the two germline ends.

V and J are TRBV19 and TRBJ1-2; D is unresolved. V gave up 9 bases and J gave up 2 bases, with 16 bases separating them. Germline loops: CDR1 LNHDA, CDR2 SQIVND (reference sequence). CDR3 length: 14 residues. CDR3 in DNA: TGTGCCAGCAGACCTATCTCCCAGAACTATGGCTACACCTTC. Translation gives CASRPISQNYGYTF.

This clone came up once. The chain uses TRBV14 and TRBJ1-4, with D unclear. This CDR3 has 15 amino acids. Trimming stripped 2 bases from V and 3 bases from J, with 10 bases between. The germline gives CDR1 SGHDN, CDR2 FVKESK. The CDR3 is CASSQWPGANEKLFF. In nucleotides, the CDR3 is TGTGCCAGCAGCCAATGGCCAGGTGCTAATGAAAAACTGTTTTTT.

This clone was observed a few times. CDR3 sequence (DNA): TGTGCCAGCAGCTTCCGGACTAGCGGGGGGGCGAATGAGCAGTTCTTC. It translates to CASSFRTSGGANEQFF. The chain combines TRBV11-3 with TRBJ2-1; 15 positions agree with TRBD2. Germline values: CDR1 SGHNT, CDR2 YENEEA. The CDR3 consists of 16 residues. V shed 3 bases, J shed 7 bases, and the junction held 4 bases outside the gene matches.

The chain carries TRBV25-1 and TRBJ1-6, with D perhaps TRBD1 (5 bases). V lost 2 bases, J lost 7 bases, and 12 bases lay in between. Germline CDR1 and CDR2: MGHDK and SYGVNS. This CDR3 has 15 residues. CDR3 bases: TGTGCCAGCAGTGAACAGGGCGCGGGGAATTCACCCCTCCACTTT. Translation: CASSEQGAGNSPLHF.

This clone was picked up a small number of times. The chain recombines TRBV6-8 with TRBJ1-1; a possible D gene is TRBD1 (6 bases). Germline-derived CDR1 and CDR2 are MNHGY and SAAAGT. V gave up 2 bases and J gave up 1 base, with 8 bases separating them. The CDR3 length is 14 residues. The CDR3 DNA is TGTGCCAGCAGTTACCCGACAGGGAACACTGAAGCTTTCTTT. This gives the protein CASSYPTGNTEAFF.

This clone was counted only a few times. The gene calls are TRBV6-8 and TRBJ2-7, with 8 bases lining up with TRBD1. The CDR3 is made up of 14 amino acids. V was clipped by 4 bases and J by 3 bases; unmatched bases: 5. Germline CDR1 MNHGY, CDR2 SAAAGT. The CDR3 spells CASSLLGQDYEQYF. The CDR3 coding sequence is TGTGCCAGCAGTTTACTGGGACAGGACTACGAGCAGTACTTC.